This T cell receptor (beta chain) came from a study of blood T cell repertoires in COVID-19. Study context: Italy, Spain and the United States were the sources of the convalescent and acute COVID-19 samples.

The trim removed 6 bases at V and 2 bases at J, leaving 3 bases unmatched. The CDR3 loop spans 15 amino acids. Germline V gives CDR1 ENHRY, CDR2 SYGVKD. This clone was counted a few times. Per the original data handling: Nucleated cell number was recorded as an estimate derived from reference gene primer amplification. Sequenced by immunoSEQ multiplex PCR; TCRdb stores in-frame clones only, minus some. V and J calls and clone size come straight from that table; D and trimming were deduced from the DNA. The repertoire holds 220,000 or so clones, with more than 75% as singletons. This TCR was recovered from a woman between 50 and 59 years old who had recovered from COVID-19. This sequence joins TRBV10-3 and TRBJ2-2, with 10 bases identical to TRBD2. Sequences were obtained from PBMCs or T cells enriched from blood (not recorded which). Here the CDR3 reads CAIRGLASNTGELFF. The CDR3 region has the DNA TGTGCCATCAGGGGACTAGCGTCAAACACCGGGGAGCTGTTTTTT.